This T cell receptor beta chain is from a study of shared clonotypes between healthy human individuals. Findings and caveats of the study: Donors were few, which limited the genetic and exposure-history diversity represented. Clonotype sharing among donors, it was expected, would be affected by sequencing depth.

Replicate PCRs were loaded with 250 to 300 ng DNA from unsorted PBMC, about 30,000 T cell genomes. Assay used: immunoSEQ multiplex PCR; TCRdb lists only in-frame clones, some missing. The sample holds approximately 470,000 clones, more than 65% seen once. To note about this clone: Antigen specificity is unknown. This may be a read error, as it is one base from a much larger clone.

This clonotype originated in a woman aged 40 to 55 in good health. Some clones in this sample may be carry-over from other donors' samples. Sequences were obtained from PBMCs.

CDR3 sequence (DNA): TGCGCCAGCAGCTGGGGGGATACGCAGTATTTT. Its protein product is CASSWGDTQYF. This sequence joins TRBV5-1 and TRBJ2-3, with D perhaps being TRBD1 or TRBD2 (5 bases each). The V and J ends lost 3 bases and 6 bases respectively, with 5 bases between them. Germline V lookup: CDR1 SGHRS, CDR2 YFSETQ. This CDR3 region has 11 residues.